This T cell receptor (beta chain) originates from a study of shared clonotypes between healthy human individuals. Overall study findings and caveats: Researchers found naive subsets generally carried larger estimated richness than memory subsets. Rarefaction showed sorted-subset sequencing was incomplete despite large depth. Having only a few donors restricted how much genetic and exposure-history diversity was captured.

The germline V gene encodes CDR1 SGHRS and CDR2 YFSETQ. The germline V and J ends were trimmed by 0 bases and 5 bases, with 12 bases remaining between them. CDR3 length equals 15 residues. Generated by immunoSEQ multiplex PCR, the TCRdb table keeps only in-frame clones and is missing some. The sample contains about a million clones, about three quarters of which appear only once. This clone showed up just a few times. What it binds is not known. A split of CD4+ cells into CD45RA+ naive and CD45RA-negative memory subsets was performed. The chain links TRBV5-1 to TRBJ2-1; the D call may be TRBD1 or TRBD2 (5 bases each). Sequenced: memory CD4+ T cells sorted from blood. Subset indicated: CD45RA-negative fraction. The TCR comes from a man between 18 and 35 years old in good health. CDR3 nucleotide sequence: TGCGCCAGCAGCTTGGATGGGGGTACCAACAATGAGCAGTTCTTC. It is translated as CASSLDGGTNNEQFF.